A selection of T cell receptor beta chains follows, all from one sample in a study of blood T cell repertoires in COVID-19. Produced via immunoSEQ multiplex PCR; TCRdb's table is partial and in-frame only. The repertoire holds about 300,000 clones, with more than 85% as singletons. Sequenced: peripheral blood. These TCRs come from a man between 65 and 85 years old with acute or convalescent COVID-19. Each CDR3 is given with its conserved first and last residue. The D gene is left open where the match is weak. Where a row states a size, it is once, few, many or the class of an expanded clone; other rows omit it.

D	V	length	J	size	DNA	CDR3
.	TRBV5-1	15	TRBJ1-4	.	TGCGCCAGCAGCGAACAGGGAACGGGAAATGAAAAACTGTTTTTT	CASSEQGTGNEKLFF
.	TRBV2	15	TRBJ2-7	.	TGTGCCAGCAGGCCGAGCGCCGTTCCGTCCTACGAGCAGTACTTC	CASRPSAVPSYEQYF
.	TRBV4-2	15	TRBJ2-1	.	TGTGCCAGCAGCCCGCGTGCCGGGATCTACAATGAGCAGTTCTTC	CASSPRAGIYNEQFF
.	TRBV12-3/TRBV12-4	12	TRBJ1-1	.	TGTGCCTCCCAAGGGGTAAACACTGAAGCTTTCTTT	CASQGVNTEAFF
TRBD2	TRBV3-1/TRBV3-2	17	TRBJ2-7	.	TGTGCCAGCAGCAGACGTGTCGGGGGGGGCGGCTCCTACGAGCAGTACTTC	CASSRRVGGGGSYEQYF
TRBD1	TRBV5-1	14	TRBJ1-2	.	TGCGCCAGCAGCCCCACAGGGGGCAACTATGGCTACACCTTC	CASSPTGGNYGYTF
TRBD2	TRBV11-2	16	TRBJ2-7	.	TGTGCCAGCAGACCCTTGGCGGGAGGGTCCTACTACGAGCAGTACTTC	CASRPLAGGSYYEQYF
.	TRBV13	13	TRBJ1-2	.	TGTGCCAGCAGCTTAGCAGGGGCGCAGGGCTACACCTTC	CASSLAGAQGYTF
.	TRBV5-4	15	TRBJ2-7	.	TGTGCCAGCAGCTTGGTGGACAAGACGGGCTACGAGCAGTACTTC	CASSLVDKTGYEQYF
.	TRBV7-2	13	TRBJ1-2	.	TGTGCCAGCAGCTTCGGAGGGGCAAGGGGCTACACCTTC	CASSFGGARGYTF
.	TRBV29-1	15	TRBJ2-3	.	TGCAGCGTTGAGCCTCTCGAGGCTAGCACAGATACGCAGTATTTT	CSVEPLEASTDTQYF
.	TRBV15	15	TRBJ1-1	.	TGTGCCACCAGCGGCCTCCGGGGGGCGAGTACTGAAGCTTTCTTT	CATSGLRGASTEAFF
TRBD1	TRBV24-1	18	TRBJ2-1	.	TGTGCCACCAGTCCCAACCCCGGGACAGGGAGCTCCTACAATGAGCAGTTCTTC	CATSPNPGTGSSYNEQFF
.	TRBV9	14	TRBJ2-2	.	TGTGCCAGCAGCGTAGTGGGGGGTGCCGGGGAGCTGTTTTTT	CASSVVGGAGELFF
.	TRBV29-1	13	TRBJ2-7	.	TGCAGCGTCCGTTCGTGGGAGCTCGACGAGCAGTACTTC	CSVRSWELDEQYF
TRBD2	TRBV6-2/TRBV6-3	16	TRBJ2-2	.	TGTGCCAGCAGTGGAACTAGCGGGAGGGCCCACGGGGAGCTGTTTTTT	CASSGTSGRAHGELFF
TRBD2	TRBV5-4	14	TRBJ2-3	.	TGTGCCAGCAGCTTGAGCGGGGGCACAGATACGCAGTATTTT	CASSLSGGTDTQYF
TRBD2	TRBV9	17	TRBJ2-5	.	TGTGCCAGCAGCGTAGGTGGGAGGGCTAGCGGGCAAGAGACCCAGTACTTC	CASSVGGRASGQETQYF
TRBD1	TRBV28	17	TRBJ1-6	.	TGTGCCAGCGCCTTGCCGACAGGGGGTCAGATAAATTCACCCCTCCACTTT	CASALPTGGQINSPLHF
TRBD1	TRBV24-1	15	TRBJ1-2	.	TGTGCCACCAGTGATTCGGGACAGATTAACTATGGCTACACCTTC	CATSDSGQINYGYTF
TRBD2	TRBV5-1	18	TRBJ2-5	.	TGCGCCAGCAGCCACCGGACTAGCTATACCCTGCCCTGGGAGACCCAGTACTTC	CASSHRTSYTLPWETQYF
.	TRBV21-1	17	TRBJ2-7	.	TGTGCCAGCAGCAAATTGGAGGACGGGAGGGTCCCCCACGAGCAGTACTTC	CASSKLEDGRVPHEQYF
.	TRBV5-6	16	TRBJ2-5	.	TGTGCCAGCAGCTTGGAGGCGGGGCATGTACAAGAGACCCAGTACTTC	CASSLEAGHVQETQYF
.	TRBV11-2	12	TRBJ2-7	.	TGTGCCAGCAGCTTAGCTTATGACGAGCAGTACTTC	CASSLAYDEQYF
.	TRBV28	14	TRBJ1-2	once	TGTGCCAGCAGTTATCCACCTCCAGACTATGGCTACACCTTC	CASSYPPPDYGYTF
.	TRBV5-4	15	TRBJ2-3	.	TGTGCCAGCAGCCGAGACTATCTTCAAGCGGATACGCAGTATTTT	CASSRDYLQADTQYF
TRBD1	TRBV19	15	TRBJ1-5	.	TGTGCCAGTAGTCCACAGGGGTTGAGCAATCAGCCCCAGCATTTT	CASSPQGLSNQPQHF
.	TRBV7-2	16	TRBJ2-2	.	TGTGCCAGCAGCCTAGAGTGGGGGCGCAACACCGGGGAGCTGTTTTTT	CASSLEWGRNTGELFF
TRBD1	TRBV5-1	13	TRBJ1-2	.	TGCGCCAGCAGCAGGGGGCCCAACTATGGCTACACCTTC	CASSRGPNYGYTF
TRBD1	TRBV2	17	TRBJ2-7	.	TGTGCCAGCAGTGAGTCCTGGTGGGACAGGGGTTCCTACGAGCAGTACTTC	CASSESWWDRGSYEQYF
.	TRBV11-3	13	TRBJ2-1	few	TGTGCCAGCAGCCCAGAAGGGCGCGGGGAGCAGTTCTTC	CASSPEGRGEQFF
TRBD1	TRBV18	14	TRBJ1-1	.	TGTGCCAGCTCACCAGGACAGGGGAACACTGAAGCTTTCTTT	CASSPGQGNTEAFF
.	TRBV7-2	14	TRBJ2-4	.	TGTGCCAGCAGCCTCGGACAGACCAAAAACATTCAGTACTTC	CASSLGQTKNIQYF
TRBD2	TRBV7-2	14	TRBJ2-7	.	TGTGCCAGCAGCAAGGGACTAGCGGGCTACGAGCAGTACTTC	CASSKGLAGYEQYF
.	TRBV3-1/TRBV3-2	14	TRBJ1-4	.	TGTGCCAGCAGTTCCGGGACATTCGCAGAAAAACTGTTTTTT	CASSSGTFAEKLFF
.	TRBV9	15	TRBJ1-2	.	TGTGCCAGCAGCGTAGGGGGAGGAGGGAACTATGGCTACACCTTC	CASSVGGGGNYGYTF
TRBD1	TRBV4-3	17	TRBJ1-2	.	TGCGCCAGCAGCCAAGTAGCCCTGGGACAGGGGGCTGGGGGCTACACCTTC	CASSQVALGQGAGGYTF
TRBD2	TRBV3-1/TRBV3-2	15	TRBJ2-7	.	TGTGCCAGCAGCAGGGGACTAGCGGGGGCCTACGAGCAGTACTTC	CASSRGLAGAYEQYF
TRBD2	TRBV7-8	14	TRBJ2-3	.	TGTGCCAGCGGACTAGCGGGAGAGTTTGATACGCAGTATTTT	CASGLAGEFDTQYF
.	TRBV21-1	16	TRBJ2-2	once	TGTGCCAGCAGCCTCCGGCCCAGAGCGGGCACCGGGGAGCTGTTTTTT	CASSLRPRAGTGELFF
.	TRBV29-1	13	TRBJ1-1	.	TGCAGCGTTGCGAACAGGGTTTACACTGAAGCTTTCTTT	CSVANRVYTEAFF
TRBD1	TRBV5-1	16	TRBJ2-3	.	TGCGCCAGCAGCCGCCGTCCCGGGACAGGAACAGATACGCAGTATTTT	CASSRRPGTGTDTQYF
TRBD1	TRBV24-1	16	TRBJ2-3	.	TGTGCCACCAGTGTCGAGGACAGGGGGCTTGGAGATACGCAGTATTTT	CATSVEDRGLGDTQYF
TRBD2	TRBV28	18	TRBJ2-1	.	TGTGCCAGCAGTTTCCGGCGGGGGGGCCCTAAAGCCTACAATGAGCAGTTCTTC	CASSFRRGGPKAYNEQFF
.	TRBV7-2	16	TRBJ1-6	.	TGTGCCAGCAGCTTACGGAGCGCGAGGAATAATTCACCCCTCCACTTT	CASSLRSARNNSPLHF
TRBD1	TRBV28	15	TRBJ1-2	.	TGTGCCAGCCGCAGACAGGGGCAAAGGAGCTATGGCTACACCTTC	CASRRQGQRSYGYTF
TRBD1	TRBV5-1	15	TRBJ2-7	.	TGCGCCAGCAGCTTAACCGGGACAGGGTTCTACGAGCAGTACTTC	CASSLTGTGFYEQYF
TRBD2	TRBV4-1	18	TRBJ2-5	.	TGCGCCAGCAGCGAACCACAAGGGCTAGCGGGAGGTGAAGAGACCCAGTACTTC	CASSEPQGLAGGEETQYF
.	TRBV7-9	14	TRBJ1-1	.	TGTGCCAGCAGCATACTACCCATGAACACTGAAGCTTTCTTT	CASSILPMNTEAFF
TRBD1	TRBV30	15	TRBJ1-5	.	TGTGCCTGGAGGGCCGGGACAGGGGGCAATCAGCCCCAGCATTTT	CAWRAGTGGNQPQHF
.	TRBV11-3	14	TRBJ2-1	.	TGTGCCAGCAGCTTTTCCCCGAGAGGTAATGAGCAGTTCTTC	CASSFSPRGNEQFF